One and the same sample provided the 14 T cell receptor beta chains below, sequenced in a study of T cell responses to AZD1222 COVID-19 vaccine. Using immunoSEQ multiplex PCR, the repertoire was profiled, and TCRdb retains in-frame clones only, with some absent. The sample carries some 120,000 clones, 88% recorded once. Sequences were derived from peripheral blood, sampled on day 0 of AZD1222 vaccination. These TCRs come from an adult in good health.

The V and J genes are TRBV6-5 and TRBJ1-2; 8 bases align to TRBD1. The CDR3 consists of 13 residues. The J segment lost 2 bases and the V segment lost 5 bases, leaving 1 base of the junction unmatched. Germline V CDR1 and CDR2: MNHEY, SVGAGI. This CDR3 reads CASSRQGNYGYTF. Here the CDR3 DNA reads TGTGCCAGCAGTAGACAGGGGAACTATGGCTACACCTTC.

This sequence joins TRBV19 and TRBJ2-5; the D gene is possibly TRBD1 (6 bases). The germline V gene has CDR1 LNHDA and CDR2 SQIVND (reference sequence). Trimming stripped 5 bases from V and 2 bases from J, with 15 bases between. The CDR3 runs 15 residues. In nucleotides, the CDR3 is TGTGCCAGTAGTGCCTACCAGGGGCCTCAAGAGACCCAGTACTTC. This gives the protein CASSAYQGPQETQYF.

This chain connects TRBV15 to TRBJ1-6; tentatively, D is TRBD1 (5 bases). The ends were cut back, 0 bases at V and 10 bases at J, with 16 bases in the middle. This CDR3 contains 16 residues. The V gene's germline CDR1 is LNHNV and CDR2 YYDKDF (reference sequence). CDR3 region: CATSRDRDGSGSPLHF. The CDR3 DNA follows: TGTGCCACCAGCAGAGACCGGGACGGCAGTGGGTCACCCCTCCACTTT.

The chain is built from TRBV6-1 and TRBJ1-2; D perhaps matches TRBD1 (5 bases). V lost 1 base and J lost 4, with 13 bases in between. This CDR3 has 15 amino acids. CDR1 is MNHNS and CDR2 is SASEGT in the germline V gene. CDR3 in amino acids: CASSEGVGGSYGYTF. The CDR3 nucleotides are TGTGCCAGCAGTGAAGGGGTGGGGGGGAGCTATGGCTACACCTTC.

For the CDR3, the DNA is TGTGCCAGCAGTGTCCCTAACACAGATACGCAGTATTTT. Its protein is CASSVPNTDTQYF. The gene calls are TRBV27 and TRBJ2-3; the D is unclear. This CDR3 spans 13 amino acids. With 5 bases removed from V and 2 bases from J, the gap between germline ends came to 8 bases. Germline V gene sequence: CDR1 MNHEY, CDR2 SMNVEV (reference sequence).

The chain joins TRBV27 to TRBJ1-2; 8 bases agree with TRBD1. V shed 2 bases and J 4 bases; nucleotides not matched to a gene: 3. This CDR3 contains 14 residues. Germline V gene sequence: CDR1 MNHEY, CDR2 SMNVEV (reference sequence). CDR3 coding DNA: TGTGCCAGCAGTTTAACGGGACAGGTCTATGGCTACACCTTC. This codes for CASSLTGQVYGYTF.

DNA of the CDR3: TGTGCCAGCAGCTCCGGGACTAGTTCCAATGAGCAGTTCTTC. It specifies CASSSGTSSNEQFF. The gene calls are TRBV7-6 and TRBJ2-1; 8 positions match TRBD2. Per germline, CDR1 SGHVS and CDR2 FNYEAQ. Trimming removed 4 bases from V and 6 bases from J; junction bases left unmatched: 5. The length of the CDR3 is 14 residues.

The chain joins TRBV28 to TRBJ1-1, with D unresolved. Germline CDR1 reads MDHEN; CDR2 reads SYDVKM. V gave up 2 bases and J gave up 0 bases, with 10 bases separating them. This CDR3 has 15 amino acids. The CDR3: CASSLIGVLNTEAFF. CDR3 sequence (DNA): TGTGCCAGCAGTTTAATCGGGGTATTGAACACTGAAGCTTTCTTT.

V gene TRBV18 combines with J gene TRBJ1-5; no reliable D call. Germline loops: CDR1 KGHSH, CDR2 LQKENI. Between the trimmed V and J ends, which lost 6 bases and 4 bases, there was a span of 13 bases. CDR3 length equals 14 residues. CDR3 loop: CASSVDGGNQPQHF. Written as DNA, the CDR3 is TGTGCCAGCTCTGTCGACGGAGGGAATCAGCCCCAGCATTTT.

The chain combines TRBV6-5 with TRBJ2-7; 9 bases match TRBD2. The V segment lost 2 bases and the J segment 4 bases; nucleotides outside the gene matches: 3. Germline V lookup: CDR1 MNHEY, CDR2 SVGAGI. The CDR3 extends over 14 amino acids. The CDR3 region is CASSYKREAYEQYF. CDR3 in DNA: TGTGCCAGCAGTTACAAGCGGGAGGCTTACGAGCAGTACTTC.

The rearrangement links TRBV27 to TRBJ2-6; the D gene is possibly TRBD1 (5 bases). CDR1 and CDR2 from the germline V gene are MNHEY and SMNVEV (reference sequence). The CDR3 has 16 residues. V was cut by 5 bases and J by 0 bases, with 11 bases left in between. The CDR3 nucleotides read TGTGCCAGCAGTCCAAGGGGATACTCTGGGGCCAACGTCCTGACTTTC. The encoded protein is CASSPRGYSGANVLTF.

The CDR3 spells CASSPGRRVVQPQHF. CDR3 in DNA: TGTGCCAGCAGCCCGGGTCGGCGTGTAGTTCAGCCCCAGCATTTT. The chain has TRBV3-1 (or the pseudogene TRBV3-2) and TRBJ1-5; D gene ambiguous. Trimming removed 4 bases from V and 6 bases from J, with 16 bases in between. The V gene's germline CDR1 is LGHDT and CDR2 YNNKEL (reference sequence). The CDR3 is made up of 15 amino acids.

The rearrangement joins TRBV13 to TRBJ2-4; D tentatively fits TRBD1 or TRBD2 (5 bases each). Trimming took off 5 bases at V and 0 bases at J, with 26 bases between the two ends. The germline gives CDR1 PRHDT, CDR2 FYEKMQ (reference sequence). This CDR3 contains 20 residues. For the CDR3, the DNA is TGTGCCAGCAGCCCCCCGACCGCCGAGGGGCTTCTACTAGCCAAAAACATTCAGTACTTC. This codes for CASSPPTAEGLLLAKNIQYF.

The CDR3 reads CASSYRGGSEAFF. DNA for the CDR3: TGTGCCAGCAGTTACAGGGGGGGGTCTGAAGCTTTCTTT. The rearrangement uses TRBV6-2 or TRBV6-3 and TRBJ1-1; D is perhaps TRBD1 (6 bases). V dropped 2 bases and J dropped 6 bases, with 10 bases sitting between them. The CDR3 covers 13 residues. CDR1 and CDR2 from the germline V gene are MNHEY and SVGEGT.